The present TCR beta chain was sequenced within a study of T cells in Graves' hyperthyroidism and ophthalmopathy (dated by TCRdb to about 2019). About the full investigation: Peripheral blood was sampled at the time of initial diagnosis, prior to any treatment. Once sampling was done, hyperthyroidism patients were given methimazole at a starting dose of 30 mg daily, whereas ophthalmopathy patients were given high-dose intravenous methylprednisolone. For training and testing, the 95 to 100 patients in the discovery cohort were randomly divided in a 7:3 ratio. Thyroid tissue and blood T-cell repertoires from more than 5 Graves' hyperthyroidism patients were also compared in the study. An independent validation cohort of 18 to 20 hyperthyroidism patients and 17 patients who later progressed to ophthalmopathy tested prospective prediction of ophthalmopathy. To identify TCR V-J signatures that set the groups apart, the researchers used a discovery cohort of about a hundred patients, made up of around 40 with Graves' ophthalmopathy and 55 to 65 with stable Graves' hyperthyroidism. The paper describes TCR Vbeta CDR3 sequencing of roughly 130 peripheral blood samples, made up of 43 ophthalmopathy patients, around 78 hyperthyroidism patients and 17 progressor patients.

The CDR3, from cysteine to phenylalanine, totals 13 residues. This entry keeps only the CDR3 DNA: 39 bases, framed from base 1. For this chain, trimming is 2 bases at the V end and 16 bases at the J end, and the number of junction bases without a gene match is 12. From the germline V gene, CDR1 is SQVTM and CDR2 is ANQGSEA. As concerns this clonotype: Its target antigen remains unknown. One base away there is no much larger clone; base qualities are not given.

The TCR beta CDR3 regions were amplified from the RNA transcripts. For the first round of RT-PCR on the TCR CDR3, the HTBI primer set was used together with the Qiagen OneStep RT-PCR kit. A second multiplex PCR round built the libraries, followed by size selection and purification. Paired-end sequencing of the libraries was performed with 100 bp reads on an Illumina HiSeq2000. The study's own analysis went as follows. SOAPnuke was used to process the raw data, removing reads that contained adapters or uncalled bases, had a mean Phred below 15, or lacked an exact match to the constant primer or identifier. COPE v1.2.5 was used to merge the high-quality paired reads, and each unique nucleotide sequence was defined as a clonotype. MiTCR v1.1 was used to align clonotypes to the IMGT TRBV, TRBD and TRBJ reference segments. The analysis was restricted to V-J combinations with a frequency above 0.0001, which together covered roughly 99% of the repertoires. A TCS score was defined as the ratio between F50 (clonal expansion) and ExV (chaos), using BLOSUM62-based TCRdist between CDR3 peptides within each V-J. Welch's t-statistics and random forest reduced roughly 500 V-J features to fewer than 15, which were used in a naive Bayes classifier (R e1071). TCRdb cleaned the public reads at Q25 with fastp, built clones with MiXCR and kept in-frame beta chains. Each entry merges the rows of one CDR3 protein and shows their most common DNA and genes. V and J calls and clone size were set by TCRdb, not the authors. The sample table records approximately 420,000 distinct CDR3 sequences; 14% to 15% of these occur just once. Approximately 29% of the sample is in the top ten clones.

The research as a whole found: Ophthalmopathy was separated from stable hyperthyroidism by a 13 V-J signature model, with around 90% sensitivity and roughly 84% specificity obtained in cross-validation and 80%/75% obtained in testing. Most expanded thyroid clonotypes (frequency above 0.001) were also detected in blood, a finding suggesting that blood repertoires may reflect thyroid immune responses. Sample size was not statistically predetermined, and investigators were not blinded to group allocation. In validation, the model predicted progression to ophthalmopathy a median of about 6.8 months before onset, with about 67% sensitivity and 72.22% specificity.

Graves' hyperthyroidism was defined as stable when no progression to ophthalmopathy occurred over 18 months of follow-up. Hyperthyroidism patients were newly diagnosed, had a disease duration of under 2 months, and were aged 18 to 65 years. The study excluded patients with uncontrolled infections, other autoimmune diseases, pregnancy or lactation. Diagnoses relied on clinical symptoms, serum thyroxine and TRAb, thyroid ultrasound and orbital computed tomography. PBMCs were separated from roughly 9.6 ml of fresh peripheral blood using Ficoll-Paque density gradient centrifugation. Total RNA was extracted using Trizol reagent, and RNA quality was assessed on an Agilent 2100 Bioanalyzer.

This chain joins TRBV29-1 to TRBJ2-2, and 8 bases in between align with TRBD2. The sequencing sample was made of blood. The clonotype was recovered from a woman in her twenties or thirties with Graves' hyperthyroidism. The CDR3 reads CSVELAGTGLRFF. Here is the DNA: TGCAGCGTTGAACTAGCGGGCACCGGGCTTCGGTTTTTT.